This T cell receptor (beta chain) was found in a study of T cells in Graves' hyperthyroidism and ophthalmopathy. TCR beta CDR3 sequences were amplified from RNA transcripts. First-round RT-PCR of the TCR CDR3 relied on the HTBI primer set. MiXCR, applied by TCRdb to the multiplex PCR reads, yields one record per CDR3 protein. The sample contains 330,000 or so distinct CDR3 sequences, approximately 18% of which appear only once. Diagnosis rested on symptoms, serum thyroxine and TRAb, thyroid ultrasound, and orbital computed tomography. Whole-study results and caveats: Blood also contained most expanded thyroid clonotypes above 0.001.

Trimming at V came to 2 bases and at J to 5 bases, leaving 8 bases not matched to a gene. The CDR3 runs to 14 residues. Germline V gene data show CDR1 as GTSNPN and CDR2 as SVGIG (reference sequence). This clonotype was counted only a few times. Antigen unknown. The sequenced material came from blood. The TCR was taken from a man between 50 and 59 years old with Graves' ophthalmopathy. J is TRBJ1-2 and V is TRBV30; 7 bases agree with TRBD1. Here the CDR3 reads CAWSRQGGWYGYTF. As DNA, the CDR3 is TGTGCCTGGAGTCGACAGGGTGGCTGGTATGGCTACACCTTC.